These 15 T cell receptor beta chains were all obtained from the same sample, sequenced in a study of cytomegalovirus exposure and HLA in healthy donors. PCR employed 60 Vbeta and 13 Jbeta primers. Here immunoSEQ multiplex PCR was the method, and the copy in TCRdb shows in-frame clones only, minus some. This sample has just over 85,000 clones, with roughly 80% found just once. Sequencing was carried out using PBMCs. Receptors were obtained from a man aged 35 to 55 in good health and CMV-seronegative.

This sequence joins TRBV28 and TRBJ1-3, with D perhaps TRBD1 (6 bases). Germline assignment: CDR1 MDHEN and CDR2 SYDVKM. V was shortened by 8 bases and J by 5 bases, with 22 bases between the two germline ends. The CDR3 runs 16 residues. The CDR3 coding sequence is TGTGCCAGCGAGAGTCAACAGGGCTCTTGGAGAAACACCATATATTTT. As protein: CASESQQGSWRNTIYF.

The chain employs TRBV29-1 and TRBJ2-7; D is possibly TRBD1 (6 bases). V shed 2 bases and J shed 0 bases, with 14 bases lying between them. The V gene's germline CDR1 is SQVTM and CDR2 ANQGSEA. There are 15 residues in the CDR3. The DNA for the CDR3 is TGCAGCGTTGAACTTCCAGGGGCCCCCTCCTACGAGCAGTACTTC. It encodes CSVELPGAPSYEQYF.

This clone was picked up one time. The rearrangement uses TRBV7-6 and TRBJ2-1, with TRBD1 as a possible D gene (5 bases). The length of the CDR3 is 17 residues. Germline CDR1 SGHVS, CDR2 FNYEAQ. V shed 4 bases and J shed 0 bases, with 16 bases lying between them. DNA for the CDR3: TGTGCCAGCAGCTCGAATATAGGGGCGTACTCCTACAATGAGCAGTTCTTC. Translating gives CASSSNIGAYSYNEQFF.

The chain carries TRBV5-1 and TRBJ1-2; 7 bases are shared with TRBD1. This CDR3 has 13 residues. Germline V lookup: CDR1 SGHRS, CDR2 YFSETQ. Trimming cost V 1 base and J 3 bases; bases outside gene matches: 0. The CDR3 bases are TGCGCCAGCAGCTTGACAGGGGACTATGGCTACACCTTC. Translation: CASSLTGDYGYTF.

This clone was recorded a few times. V and J are TRBV19 and TRBJ1-2; tentative D call: TRBD1 (5 bases). The CDR3 loop spans 14 amino acids. The germline V gene has CDR1 LNHDA and CDR2 SQIVND (reference sequence). V gave up 2 bases and J gave up 8 bases, with 15 bases separating them. This CDR3 is CASSIWGGNAGYTF. As DNA, the CDR3 is TGTGCCAGTAGTATATGGGGGGGAAACGCCGGCTACACCTTC.

The chain recombines TRBV4-3 with TRBJ1-6, with D possibly TRBD1 on 6 matching bases. Between the trimmed V and J ends, which lost 0 bases and 10 bases, there was a span of 16 bases. Germline loops: CDR1 LGHNA, CDR2 YSLEER. This CDR3 has 16 amino acids. DNA for the CDR3: TGCGCCAGCAGCCAAGAAGCGGGCAGGGGAGGGTCACCCCTCCACTTT. As protein: CASSQEAGRGGSPLHF.

V and J are TRBV5-6 and TRBJ1-6; 9 bases fit TRBD1. This CDR3 has 15 amino acids. The trim removed 0 bases at V and 10 bases at J, leaving 5 bases unmatched. The germline V gene has CDR1 SGHDT and CDR2 YYEEEE. For the CDR3, the DNA is TGTGCCAGCAGCTTGGCCGGGACAGGGAGCTCACCCCTCCACTTT. Protein product: CASSLAGTGSSPLHF.

V gene TRBV6-5 combines with J gene TRBJ1-1; maybe TRBD1 (5 bases). In germline, CDR1 is MNHEY, CDR2 SVGAGI. The V gene lost 2 bases and the J gene lost 0 bases, with 10 bases spanning the gap. This CDR3 is built from 15 residues. CDR3 sequence reads: CASSYERQLNTEAFF. CDR3 nucleotide sequence: TGTGCCAGCAGTTACGAGAGACAGCTGAACACTGAAGCTTTCTTT.

The chain links TRBV30 to TRBJ2-3, with 8 bases matching TRBD1. This CDR3 contains 14 residues. CDR1 and CDR2 from the germline V gene are GTSNPN and SVGIG (reference sequence). Germline trimming cut 5 bases from V and 2 bases from J; bases unmatched to any gene: 6. CDR3 nucleotides: TGTGCCTGGGGACAGGGTAGTTCCACAGATACGCAGTATTTT. It specifies CAWGQGSSTDTQYF.

This rearrangement joins TRBV7-8 to TRBJ2-2, with D possibly TRBD1 on 6 matching bases. Germline-derived CDR1 and CDR2 are SGHVS and FQNEAQ. The CDR3 covers 20 residues. V lost 5 bases and J 4 bases, leaving 29 bases between the germline ends. The CDR3 protein is CASSPTAGDIILLATGELFF. In DNA form, the CDR3 reads TGTGCCAGCAGCCCAACAGCTGGGGACATTATACTGCTGGCCACCGGGGAGCTGTTTTTT.

The J gene is TRBJ1-1, the V gene TRBV27; no clear D gene. Trimming took off 3 bases at V and 3 bases at J, with 8 bases between the two ends. Germline V gene lookup returns CDR1 MNHEY and CDR2 SMNVEV (reference sequence). This CDR3 region has 13 residues. The CDR3 bases are TGTGCCAGCAGTTTCGGGTTCTACACTGAAGCTTTCTTT. Translated: CASSFGFYTEAFF.

This chain uses TRBV5-1 with TRBJ2-7; 7 bases fit TRBD1. Germline lookup yields CDR1 SGHRS and CDR2 YFSETQ. The CDR3 totals 12 residues. Losses at the gene ends were 6 bases for V and 5 bases for J; bases not matched to a gene: 5. CDR3 amino acids: CASTITGDEQYF. The CDR3 DNA reads TGCGCCAGCACAATTACAGGGGACGAGCAGTACTTC.

The chain uses TRBV13 and TRBJ1-1, with 7 bases lining up with TRBD1. CDR1 and CDR2 from the germline V gene are PRHDT and FYEKMQ (reference sequence). The CDR3 is 15 amino acids. J lost 1 base, V lost 4 bases, and 6 bases had no gene match. The CDR3 loop is CASSSPGQPNTEAFF. DNA of the CDR3: TGTGCCAGCAGCTCGCCGGGACAGCCGAACACTGAAGCTTTCTTT.

The genes are TRBV11-2 and TRBJ2-3; 10 bases align to TRBD2. Germline CDR1 reads SGHAT; CDR2 reads FQNNGV. V shed 1 base and J 2 bases; nucleotides not matched to a gene: 12. The CDR3 spans 19 residues. For the CDR3, the DNA is TGTGCCAGCAGCTTAGGGACTAGCGGCTTTACTTCAACCACAGATACGCAGTATTTT. Translation: CASSLGTSGFTSTTDTQYF.

The chain is built from TRBV20-1 and TRBJ2-5; D might be TRBD1 (5 bases). Germline V lookup: CDR1 DFQATT, CDR2 SNEGSKA (reference sequence). V dropped 5 bases and J dropped 12 bases, with 13 bases sitting between them. This CDR3 is built from 10 residues. As DNA, the CDR3 is TGCAGTGCTCAGAGCTTAGGGGAGTACTTC. Translating it yields CSAQSLGEYF.